This is a list of T cell receptor beta chains from one sample in a study of blood T cell repertoires in COVID-19. Sequencing used immunoSEQ multiplex PCR; TCRdb keeps in-frame clones, though not all of them. The sample holds 75,000 to 90,000 clones, roughly 80% seen once. The sequencing sample was made of peripheral blood. These receptors originate from a woman aged 40 to 50 with active or convalescent COVID-19. Each CDR3 is given with its conserved first and last residue. Fields, in order: CDR3 DNA, CDR3 protein, D gene, clone size, J gene, V gene. The D gene is left open where the match is weak. Only some rows state a clone size, as once, few, many or a class for expanded clones.

TGTGCCAGCAGCGTATTGCAGGGTCCCAATGAGCAGTTCTTC,CASSVLQGPNEQFF,.,.,TRBJ2-1,TRBV9
TGTGCCATCACTAAGGGACAGGTCTATGGCTACACCTTC,CAITKGQVYGYTF,TRBD1,.,TRBJ1-2,TRBV10-3
TGCGCCAGCAGCCTAGCGGGAGCTTCCCTCATTGAGCAGTTCTTC,CASSLAGASLIEQFF,TRBD2,.,TRBJ2-1,TRBV5-1
TGCGCCAGCAGCTCCAGGGGGCAAGACACTGAAGCTTTCTTT,CASSSRGQDTEAFF,TRBD1,.,TRBJ1-1,TRBV5-1
TGTGCCAGCTCACCACTACAGGGTAATGCCAATGAGCAGTTCTTC,CASSPLQGNANEQFF,.,.,TRBJ2-1,TRBV18
TGCGCCAGCAGCTTAACTAGTCTAAATGAGCAGTTCTTC,CASSLTSLNEQFF,.,.,TRBJ2-1,TRBV5-1
TGTGCCATCAGTGAGAAAAGGGTGGACTACTACAATGAGCAGTTCTTC,CAISEKRVDYYNEQFF,.,few,TRBJ2-1,TRBV10-3
TGTGCCAGCAGCTTAAGGTCTGGGGGGTCCACTGAAGCTTTCTTT,CASSLRSGGSTEAFF,.,.,TRBJ1-1,TRBV13
TGTGCCAGCAGCTTAGTCCAGGGCGGTTCACCCCTCCACTTT,CASSLVQGGSPLHF,.,.,TRBJ1-6,TRBV11-2
TGTGCCAGCAGCTTCGGGGACTACTGGGAGACCCAGTACTTC,CASSFGDYWETQYF,TRBD2,.,TRBJ2-5,TRBV7-2
TGTGCCAGCTCACCGAGGGGGACAGGGGGCACCGGGGAGCTGTTTTTT,CASSPRGTGGTGELFF,TRBD1,.,TRBJ2-2,TRBV18
TGCAGCGCCCGAGAGAACTTGAGGAACACAGATACGCAGTATTTT,CSARENLRNTDTQYF,.,.,TRBJ2-3,TRBV29-1
TGTGCCAGTACGGGGGGAACCTATGGCTACACCTTC,CASTGGTYGYTF,.,.,TRBJ1-2,TRBV19
TGTGCCAGCAGCTTGGGACTAGCGGGACCGAGCTCCTACAATGAGCAGTTCTTC,CASSLGLAGPSSYNEQFF,TRBD2,.,TRBJ2-1,TRBV5-4
TGTGCCAGCTCGGCTAGCGGGGGCCCCAGCTCCTACAATGAGCAGTTCTTC,CASSASGGPSSYNEQFF,TRBD2,.,TRBJ2-1,TRBV9
TGTGCCAGCAGCTCGACAGGGGCGGGCGGGGAGCTGTTTTTT,CASSSTGAGGELFF,.,.,TRBJ2-2,TRBV12-1
TGTGCCAGCAGTTTGGGAGGGGGTTATCAGCCCCAGCATTTT,CASSLGGGYQPQHF,.,.,TRBJ1-5,TRBV28
TGTGCCAGCAGCTACGGCAGGGGGGCTTTCTTT,CASSYGRGAFF,TRBD1,.,TRBJ1-1,TRBV16
TGTGCCAGCAGCTTAGGGCAGGGCAGGACAGATACGCAGTATTTT,CASSLGQGRTDTQYF,.,.,TRBJ2-3,TRBV7-9
TGTGCCAGCAGTTACGATACGCTAATAGTCACCGGGGAGCTGTTTTTT,CASSYDTLIVTGELFF,.,few,TRBJ2-2,TRBV6-5
TGTGCCACCCGAAACGGCCCTCGCGGGTCTCCCTACGAGCAGTACTTC,CATRNGPRGSPYEQYF,.,.,TRBJ2-7,TRBV19
TGTGCCATCAGGACAGGGGAAACAGATACGCAGTATTTT,CAIRTGETDTQYF,TRBD1,.,TRBJ2-3,TRBV10-3
TGCGCCAGCAGCCAAGGGGGCCTGCTCTCTGGAAACACCATATATTTT,CASSQGGLLSGNTIYF,.,.,TRBJ1-3,TRBV4-1